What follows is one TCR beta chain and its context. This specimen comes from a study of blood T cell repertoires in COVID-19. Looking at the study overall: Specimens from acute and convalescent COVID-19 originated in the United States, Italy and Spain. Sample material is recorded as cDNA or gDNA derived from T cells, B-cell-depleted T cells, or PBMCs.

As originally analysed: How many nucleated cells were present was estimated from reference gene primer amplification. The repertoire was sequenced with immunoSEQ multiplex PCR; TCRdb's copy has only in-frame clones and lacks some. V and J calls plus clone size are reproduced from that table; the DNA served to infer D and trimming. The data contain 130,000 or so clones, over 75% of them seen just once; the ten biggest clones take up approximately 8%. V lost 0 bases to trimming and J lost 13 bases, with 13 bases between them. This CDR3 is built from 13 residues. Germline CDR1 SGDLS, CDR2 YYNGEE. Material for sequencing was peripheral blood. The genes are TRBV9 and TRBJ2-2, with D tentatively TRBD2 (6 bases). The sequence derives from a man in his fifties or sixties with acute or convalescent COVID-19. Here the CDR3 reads CASSVGQGGTLFF. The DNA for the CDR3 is TGTGCCAGCAGCGTAGGGCAGGGAGGAACGCTGTTTTTT. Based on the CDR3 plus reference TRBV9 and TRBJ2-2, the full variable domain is DSGVTQTPKHLITATGQRVTLRCSPRSGDLSVYWYQQSLDQGLQFLIQYYNGEERAKGNILERFSAQQFPDLHSELNLSSLELGDSALYFCASSVGQGGTLFFGEGSRLTVL.